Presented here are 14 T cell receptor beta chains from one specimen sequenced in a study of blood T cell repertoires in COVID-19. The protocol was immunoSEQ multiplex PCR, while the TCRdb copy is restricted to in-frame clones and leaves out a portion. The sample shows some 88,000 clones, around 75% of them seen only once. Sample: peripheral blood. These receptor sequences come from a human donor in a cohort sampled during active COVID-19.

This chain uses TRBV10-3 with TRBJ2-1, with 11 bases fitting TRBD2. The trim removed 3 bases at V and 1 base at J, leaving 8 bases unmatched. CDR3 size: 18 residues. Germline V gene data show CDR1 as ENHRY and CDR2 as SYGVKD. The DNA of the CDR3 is TGTGCCATCAGTGACACAGGGAGGACTAGCGGGTCCTACAATGAGCAGTTCTTC. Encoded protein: CAISDTGRTSGSYNEQFF.

CDR3 nucleotide sequence: TGTGCCAGCAGCTTAGCAGTCGACAGGGGGTCACCCCTCCACTTT. It codes for CASSLAVDRGSPLHF. The rearrangement links TRBV7-9 to TRBJ1-6; TRBD1 aligns across 9 bases. The CDR3 has 15 residues. The V segment lost 0 bases and the J segment 10 bases; nucleotides outside the gene matches: 4. Germline-derived CDR1 and CDR2 are SEHNR and FQNEAQ (reference sequence).

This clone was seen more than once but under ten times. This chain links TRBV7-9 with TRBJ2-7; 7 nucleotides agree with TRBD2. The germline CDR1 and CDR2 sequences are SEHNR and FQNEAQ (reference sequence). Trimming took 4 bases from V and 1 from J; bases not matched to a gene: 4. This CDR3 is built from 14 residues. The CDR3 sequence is CASSSPGLSYEQYF. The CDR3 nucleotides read TGTGCCAGCAGCTCGCCGGGACTATCCTACGAGCAGTACTTC.

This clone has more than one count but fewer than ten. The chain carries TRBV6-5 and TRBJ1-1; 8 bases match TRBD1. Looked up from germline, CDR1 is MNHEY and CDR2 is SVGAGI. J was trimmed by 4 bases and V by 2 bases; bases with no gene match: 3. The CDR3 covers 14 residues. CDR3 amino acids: CASSYDRGSTEAFF. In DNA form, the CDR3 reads TGTGCCAGCAGTTACGACAGGGGAAGCACTGAAGCTTTCTTT.

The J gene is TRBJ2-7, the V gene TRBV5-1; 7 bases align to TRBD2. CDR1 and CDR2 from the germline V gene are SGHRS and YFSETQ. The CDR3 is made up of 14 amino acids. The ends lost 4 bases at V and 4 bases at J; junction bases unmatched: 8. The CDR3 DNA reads TGCGCCAGCAGCGCGGCTACGGGAGGATACGAGCAGTACTTC. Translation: CASSAATGGYEQYF.

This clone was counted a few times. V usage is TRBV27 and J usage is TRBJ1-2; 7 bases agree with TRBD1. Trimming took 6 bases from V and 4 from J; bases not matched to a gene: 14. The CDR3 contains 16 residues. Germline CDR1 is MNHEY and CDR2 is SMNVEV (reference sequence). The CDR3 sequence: CASRDMAAGGLYGYTF. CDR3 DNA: TGTGCCAGCAGGGACATGGCGGCAGGGGGTCTCTATGGCTACACCTTC.

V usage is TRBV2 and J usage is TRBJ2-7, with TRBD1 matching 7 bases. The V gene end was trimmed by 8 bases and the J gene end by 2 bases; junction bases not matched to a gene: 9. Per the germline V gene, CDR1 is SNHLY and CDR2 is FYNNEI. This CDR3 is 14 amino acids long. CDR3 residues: CASGRTGTTYEQYF. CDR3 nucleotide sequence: TGTGCCAGCGGAAGGACAGGAACCACCTACGAGCAGTACTTC. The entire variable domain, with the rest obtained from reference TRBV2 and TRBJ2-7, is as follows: EPEVTQTPSHQVTQMGQEVILRCVPISNHLYFYWYRQILGQKVEFLVSFYNNEISEKSEIFDDQFSVERPDGSNFTLKIRSTKLEDSAMYFCASGRTGTTYEQYFGPGTRLTVT.

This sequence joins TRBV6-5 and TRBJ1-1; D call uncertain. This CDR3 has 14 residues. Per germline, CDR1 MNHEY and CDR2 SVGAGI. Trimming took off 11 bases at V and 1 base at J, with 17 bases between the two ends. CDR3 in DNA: TGTGCCGGCCGAAGGGCCGGGAGGAACACTGAAGCTTTCTTT. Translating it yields CAGRRAGRNTEAFF.

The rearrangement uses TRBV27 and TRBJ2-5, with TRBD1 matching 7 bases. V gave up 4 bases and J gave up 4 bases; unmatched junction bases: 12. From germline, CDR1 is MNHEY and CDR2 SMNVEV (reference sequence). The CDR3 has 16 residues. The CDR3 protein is CASSSTLTGDRETQYF. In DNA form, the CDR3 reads TGTGCCAGCAGTTCTACTCTTACAGGGGATCGAGAGACCCAGTACTTC.

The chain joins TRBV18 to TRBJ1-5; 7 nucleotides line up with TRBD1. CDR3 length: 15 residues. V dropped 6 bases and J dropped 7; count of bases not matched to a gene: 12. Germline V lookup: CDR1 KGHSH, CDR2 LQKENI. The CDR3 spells CASSGQGDFGQPQHF. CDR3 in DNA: TGTGCCAGCTCTGGTCAGGGGGATTTTGGCCAGCCCCAGCATTTT.

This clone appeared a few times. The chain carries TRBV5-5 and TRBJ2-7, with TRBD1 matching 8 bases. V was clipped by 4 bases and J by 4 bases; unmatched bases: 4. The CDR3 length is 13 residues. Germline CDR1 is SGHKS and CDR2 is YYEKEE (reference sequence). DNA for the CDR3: TGTGCCAGCAGCCGGGACAGGCTATACGAGCAGTACTTC. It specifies CASSRDRLYEQYF.

CDR3 DNA: TGTGCCAGCAGGACAGGGGGCGGCGGCTACGAGCAGTACTTC. Its translation: CASRTGGGGYEQYF. The chain employs TRBV6-5 and TRBJ2-7, with 10 bases that match TRBD1. The V and J ends lost 6 bases and 3 bases, in that order; junction bases with no gene match: 5. The germline V gene has CDR1 MNHEY and CDR2 SVGAGI. CDR3 size: 14 residues.

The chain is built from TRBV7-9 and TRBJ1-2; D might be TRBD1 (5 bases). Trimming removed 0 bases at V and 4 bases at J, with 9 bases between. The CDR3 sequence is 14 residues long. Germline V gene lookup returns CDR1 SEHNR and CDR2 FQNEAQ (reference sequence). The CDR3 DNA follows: TGTGCCAGCAGCTTAGCAGACAGCCCCTATGGCTACACCTTC. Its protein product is CASSLADSPYGYTF.

The CDR3 DNA reads as TGCGCCAGCAGCCAAATAGGGGCAGAAGGTAACTATGGCTACACCTTC. This translates into CASSQIGAEGNYGYTF. This rearrangement joins TRBV4-1 to TRBJ1-2, with D possibly TRBD1 on 5 matching bases. The CDR3 contains 16 residues. V lost 2 bases to trimming and J lost 1 base, with 14 bases between them. Germline values: CDR1 MGHRA, CDR2 YSYEKL.